What follows are 18 T cell receptor beta chains derived from one specimen sequenced in a study of T cell repertoires in cytomegalovirus infection. TCRdb passed the reads through MiXCR, listing each CDR3 protein once. Of almost 550,000 distinct CDR3 sequences listed, 16% were seen once; the top ten hold under 30%. The source material was CD8+ T cells from PBMCs. The receptors derive from a human donor in good health (CMV status not recorded). Some clones in this sample may be carry-over from other donors' samples.

This clonotype turned up a few times. The chain employs TRBV15 and TRBJ2-2, with 8 bases matching TRBD2. This CDR3 has 14 amino acids. V shed 10 bases and J 3 bases; nucleotides not matched to a gene: 7. CDR1 is LNHNV, CDR2 YYDKDF, per germline (reference sequence). The CDR3 loop is CAIRPGGDTGELFF. The CDR3 DNA reads as TGTGCCATCAGACCCGGGGGGGACACCGGGGAGCTGTTTTTT.

This clonotype turned up a few times. The rearrangement joins TRBV20-1 to TRBJ2-7; D remains ambiguous. V lost 5 bases to trimming and J lost 1 base, with 12 bases between them. The germline CDR1 and CDR2 sequences are DFQATT and SNEGSKA (reference sequence). The CDR3 loop spans 13 amino acids. CDR3 coding DNA: TGCAGTGCTTCCCGCAGCATATCCTACGAGCAGTACTTC. It encodes CSASRSISYEQYF.

This clonotype came up many times. The chain couples TRBV27 to TRBJ1-5, with 8 bases matching TRBD1. CDR3 length: 17 amino acids. Trimming cost V 4 bases and J 6 bases; bases outside gene matches: 14. Germline V CDR1 and CDR2: MNHEY, SMNVEV (reference sequence). The CDR3 here is CASSSRTGRGVGQPQHF. The DNA for the CDR3 is TGTGCCAGCAGTTCCCGGACAGGGAGAGGGGTGGGTCAGCCCCAGCATTTT.

This clonotype was seen a handful of times. The genes are TRBV3-1 and TRBJ1-2; no clear D gene. The CDR3 is made up of 14 amino acids. Germline-derived CDR1 and CDR2 are LGHDT and YNNKEL (reference sequence). Trimming took 1 base from V and 2 from J, leaving 8 bases between them. The CDR3 here is CASSQGVVNYGYTF. In DNA, the CDR3 is TGTGCCAGCAGCCAAGGAGTGGTGAACTATGGCTACACCTTC.

In its sample, this clonotype was seen many times. J is TRBJ2-2 and V is TRBV15; 7 nucleotides align to TRBD2. This CDR3 contains 14 residues. Germline-derived CDR1 and CDR2 are LNHNV and YYDKDF (reference sequence). The trim removed 0 bases at V and 7 bases at J, leaving 2 bases unmatched. As DNA, the CDR3 is TGTGCCACCAGCAGAGATAGGGACTACGGGGAGCTGTTTTTT. It translates to CATSRDRDYGELFF.

V and J are TRBV28 and TRBJ1-6; 10 bases line up with TRBD1. The germline CDR1 and CDR2 sequences are MDHEN and SYDVKM. The trim removed 4 bases at V and 3 bases at J, leaving 6 bases unmatched. The CDR3 spans 17 residues. The CDR3 protein is CASSSGQGSLYNSPLHF. The CDR3 nucleotides read TGTGCCAGCAGTTCGGGACAGGGGAGCCTCTATAATTCACCCCTCCACTTT.

This clonotype was seen only a few times. The rearrangement links TRBV27 to TRBJ1-1; 7 bases align to TRBD1. Germline lookup yields CDR1 MNHEY and CDR2 SMNVEV (reference sequence). Trimming cost V 5 bases and J 0 bases; bases outside gene matches: 6. This CDR3 region has 15 residues. As DNA, the CDR3 is TGTGCCAGCAGTCGGGGACAGCTTATGAACACTGAAGCTTTCTTT. The encoded protein is CASSRGQLMNTEAFF.

This clonotype came up a few times. The V gene is TRBV6-6, the J gene TRBJ2-2; maybe TRBD1 (6 bases). V was shortened by 8 bases and J by 5 bases, with 15 bases between the two germline ends. Germline values: CDR1 MNHNY, CDR2 SVGAGI (reference sequence). This CDR3 has 14 amino acids. CDR3 DNA: TGTGCCAGCGGGGCAGACAGGCGAACCGGGGAGCTGTTTTTT. Translating it yields CASGADRRTGELFF.

Only a few counts were recorded for this clonotype. This sequence joins TRBV19 and TRBJ2-7, with TRBD2 matching over 13 bases. V lost 5 bases, J lost 1 base, and 5 bases stayed unmatched. The germline CDR1 and CDR2 sequences are LNHDA and SQIVND (reference sequence). The CDR3 is made up of 16 amino acids. CDR3 sequence reads: CASSPGLAGVSYEQYF. The CDR3 DNA is TGTGCCAGTAGTCCCGGACTAGCGGGAGTTTCCTACGAGCAGTACTTC.

The chain joins TRBV6-5 to TRBJ2-2; possibly TRBD2 for D (6 bases). V was cut by 1 base and J by 7 bases, with 13 bases left in between. The V gene's germline CDR1 is MNHEY and CDR2 SVGAGI. This CDR3 region has 15 residues. The CDR3 loop reads CASSYLTEGIGELFF. Written as DNA, the CDR3 is TGTGCCAGCAGTTACTTAACGGAGGGAATCGGGGAGCTGTTTTTT.

This clonotype was seen repeatedly, ten times or more. This chain joins TRBV29-1 and TRBJ1-2, with unresolved D. Germline CDR1 and CDR2: SQVTM and ANQGSEA. V dropped 7 bases and J dropped 2 bases, with 17 bases sitting between them. The CDR3 length is 14 residues. CDR3 nucleotide sequence: TGCAGCGCACGGACCCTCATGGACAACTATGGCTACACCTTC. Residues: CSARTLMDNYGYTF.

The chain uses TRBV7-9 and TRBJ1-4, with D uncertain. V was pared by 4 bases and J by 1 base, with 10 bases between. This CDR3 is 15 amino acids long. CDR1 SEHNR and CDR2 FQNEAQ come from the germline V gene (reference sequence). The CDR3 DNA reads as TGTGCCAGCAGCTCCACGGGCCGAACTAATGAAAAACTGTTTTTT. It specifies CASSSTGRTNEKLFF.

The rearrangement links TRBV27 to TRBJ1-1; no firm D call. V gave up 6 bases and J gave up 4 bases, with 18 bases separating them. The CDR3 extends over 15 amino acids. CDR1 MNHEY and CDR2 SMNVEV come from the germline V gene (reference sequence). The CDR3 DNA reads as TGTGCCAGCAGCCCCTTGATGCGACGGGCCACTGAAGCTTTCTTT. It codes for CASSPLMRRATEAFF.

This clonotype appeared many times. The CDR3, as DNA: TGTGCCAGTAGTCCCTCCCCGGGCACTGAAGCTTTCTTT. It specifies CASSPSPGTEAFF. This rearrangement joins TRBV19 to TRBJ1-1, with D hard to call. Germline loops: CDR1 LNHDA, CDR2 SQIVND (reference sequence). The length of the CDR3 is 13 residues. V lost 5 bases and J lost 4, with 11 bases in between.

This clonotype was seen at least ten times. This chain links TRBV7-9 with TRBJ1-5, with no clear D. The germline V gene has CDR1 SEHNR and CDR2 FQNEAQ (reference sequence). CDR3 size: 16 residues. V dropped 0 bases and J dropped 5 bases, with 14 bases sitting between them. CDR3 sequence: CASSLAAAGGDQPQHF. In DNA, the CDR3 is TGTGCCAGCAGCTTAGCGGCGGCGGGCGGGGATCAGCCCCAGCATTTT.

This clonotype was detected ten times or more. The chain couples TRBV11-2 to TRBJ2-7, with D hard to call. Trimming took off 4 bases at V and 7 bases at J, with 11 bases between the two ends. Germline V gives CDR1 SGHAT, CDR2 FQNNGV. The CDR3 contains 12 residues. The chain's CDR3 is CASSSGRSEQYF. CDR3 DNA: TGTGCCAGCAGCTCCGGGCGTTCGGAGCAGTACTTC.

This clonotype has only a few counts. V and J are TRBV30 and TRBJ1-3, with D maybe TRBD1 (5 bases). The V and J ends lost 0 bases and 4 bases respectively, with 10 bases between them. CDR3 length: 14 residues. Germline V lookup: CDR1 GTSNPN, CDR2 SVGIG (reference sequence). CDR3 amino acids: CAWSVGTTGNTIYF. The CDR3 DNA reads TGTGCCTGGAGTGTTGGGACTACGGGAAACACCATATATTTT.

This clonotype was observed at least ten times. The chain carries TRBV5-1 and TRBJ1-5, with D possibly matching TRBD1 (6 bases). The CDR3 covers 15 residues. Germline CDR1 is SGHRS and CDR2 is YFSETQ. V was trimmed by 1 base and J by 1 base, leaving 9 bases between them. The CDR3 nucleotides read TGCGCCAGCAGCTTGAGGGGGGGCAGCAATCAGCCCCAGCATTTT. It specifies CASSLRGGSNQPQHF.